The rows below give T cell receptor beta chains drawn from one sample of a study of response to subunit inactivated influenza vaccine. TCRdb reprocessed the RT-PCR reads via MiXCR and lists one record per CDR3 protein. The sample has about half a million distinct CDR3 sequences; approximately 7.1% are singletons. This sample comprised PBMCs from blood, obtained approximately 25 months after vaccination. The receptors stem from a man in his fifties or sixties who received an inactivated influenza vaccine. CDR3s include the opening cysteine and the closing phenylalanine or tryptophan. Fields, in order: V gene, J gene, D gene, clone size, CDR3 DNA, CDR3 protein. A D gene is named only where the DNA matches it firmly. Clone size appears in some rows only: once, few, many, or a class for an expanded clone.

V gene: TRBV12-3/TRBV12-4
J gene: TRBJ1-5
D gene: -
clone size: many
CDR3 DNA: TGTGCCAGCAGTTTTTTTTCCGATCAGCCCCAGCATTTT
CDR3 protein: CASSFFSDQPQHF

V gene: TRBV12-3/TRBV12-4
J gene: TRBJ2-1
D gene: -
clone size: -
CDR3 DNA: TGTGCCAGCACCAGGGACCCATCCTACAATGAGCAGTTCTTC
CDR3 protein: CASTRDPSYNEQFF

V gene: TRBV4-2
J gene: TRBJ2-1
D gene: TRBD2
clone size: few
CDR3 DNA: TGTGCCAGCAGCCAAGATTTCCTAGCGGGGGCGCACAATGAGCAGTTCTTC
CDR3 protein: CASSQDFLAGAHNEQFF

V gene: TRBV2
J gene: TRBJ1-5
D gene: -
clone size: few
CDR3 DNA: TGTGCCAGCAGTGAGACGCCGGGTGGCAATCAGCCCCAGCATTTT
CDR3 protein: CASSETPGGNQPQHF

V gene: TRBV4-1
J gene: TRBJ2-7
D gene: -
clone size: -
CDR3 DNA: TGCGCCAGCAGCCAAGCACTTTACTACGAGCAGTACTTC
CDR3 protein: CASSQALYYEQYF

V gene: TRBV7-2
J gene: TRBJ2-1
D gene: -
clone size: -
CDR3 DNA: TGTGCCAGCAAGCCCCCGCTCTTCTATGAGCAGTTCTTC
CDR3 protein: CASKPPLFYEQFF

V gene: TRBV10-3
J gene: TRBJ1-3
D gene: -
clone size: -
CDR3 DNA: TGTGCCATCAGTGAGGTTCCCCCGGGGCTCAAAACTGGAAACACCATATATTTT
CDR3 protein: CAISEVPPGLKTGNTIYF

V gene: TRBV7-3
J gene: TRBJ2-3
D gene: -
clone size: few
CDR3 DNA: TGTGCCAGCAGCAAAAGCGTCACAGATACGCAGTATTTT
CDR3 protein: CASSKSVTDTQYF

V gene: TRBV10-3
J gene: TRBJ2-3
D gene: -
clone size: few
CDR3 DNA: TGTGCCATCAGAGGGGGGGAGACCTATACGCAGTATTTT
CDR3 protein: CAIRGGETYTQYF

V gene: TRBV20-1
J gene: TRBJ2-1
D gene: -
clone size: -
CDR3 DNA: TGCAGTGCTATCGGGGCTGGAGAGCAGTTCTTC
CDR3 protein: CSAIGAGEQFF

V gene: TRBV5-1
J gene: TRBJ2-7
D gene: TRBD1
clone size: many
CDR3 DNA: TGCGCCAGCAGGATCCGGACAGGGGGCGTCGAGCAGTACTTC
CDR3 protein: CASRIRTGGVEQYF